The 23 T cell receptor beta chains below all came from one sample that was sequenced in a study of identifying expanded T cells in peripheral blood. Here immunoSEQ multiplex PCR was the method, and the copy in TCRdb shows in-frame clones only, minus some. The repertoire holds 70,000 to 100,000 clones, with about 90% as singletons. Sequences were obtained from blood. These receptors were obtained from a person between 18 and 75 years old in good health.

This rearrangement joins TRBV6-5 to TRBJ2-5, with 7 bases that match TRBD1. The trim removed 8 bases at V and 2 bases at J, leaving 8 bases unmatched. The length of the CDR3 is 14 residues. Germline CDR1 reads MNHEY; CDR2 reads SVGAGI. CDR3 sequence: CASRVTGAQETQYF. As DNA, the CDR3 is TGTGCCAGCCGCGTCACAGGGGCGCAAGAGACCCAGTACTTC.

The chain is built from TRBV6-1 and TRBJ2-1; D is possibly TRBD1 or TRBD2 (5 bases each). V was pared by 6 bases and J by 9 bases, with 6 bases between. The CDR3 runs to 10 residues. CDR1 and CDR2 (germline): MNHNS, SASEGT. CDR3 coding DNA: TGTGCCAGCAGGAGGGGTGAGCAGTTCTTC. Translating it yields CASRRGEQFF.

The chain is built from TRBV5-1 and TRBJ2-2, with D possibly being TRBD1 or TRBD2 (6 bases each). The CDR3 extends over 16 amino acids. The germline CDR1 and CDR2 sequences are SGHRS and YFSETQ. The ends were cut back, 6 bases at V and 6 bases at J, with 21 bases in the middle. The CDR3 protein is CASTGGGKEVAGELFF. Here the CDR3 DNA reads TGCGCCAGCACCGGAGGGGGGAAGGAGGTCGCCGGGGAGCTGTTTTTT.

Here the CDR3 reads CAWNPPWGLNEAFF. As DNA, the CDR3 is TGTGCCTGGAACCCACCATGGGGGCTCAATGAAGCTTTCTTT. The chain couples TRBV30 to TRBJ1-1, with D tentatively TRBD1 (6 bases). Germline-derived CDR1 and CDR2 are GTSNPN and SVGIG (reference sequence). V was clipped by 4 bases and J by 7 bases, with 19 bases between them. This CDR3 has 14 amino acids.

This chain connects TRBV7-9 to TRBJ1-6; D is ambiguous. Germline V gene lookup returns CDR1 SEHNR and CDR2 FQNEAQ (reference sequence). The V gene lost 1 base and the J gene lost 9 bases, with 4 bases spanning the gap. The length of the CDR3 is 12 residues. In DNA form, the CDR3 reads TGTGCCAGCAGCTTAGACTCTTCACCCCTCCACTTT. It encodes CASSLDSSPLHF.

The chain has TRBV4-2 and TRBJ1-5; the D is unclear. The CDR3 is 13 amino acids. Per germline, CDR1 LGHNA and CDR2 YNFKEQ. Trimming shortened V by 8 bases and J by 3 bases, and 11 bases separated the two germline ends. Here the CDR3 DNA reads TGTGCCAGCTCTAGAGGGAACAATCAGCCCCAGCATTTT. As protein: CASSRGNNQPQHF.

V gene TRBV2 combines with J gene TRBJ2-7, with unresolved D. The CDR3 is 11 residues long. The V end was cut by 4 bases, the J end by 3 bases, with 4 bases between. Germline V lookup: CDR1 SNHLY, CDR2 FYNNEI. CDR3 in amino acids: CASSGDYEQYF. The DNA for the CDR3 is TGTGCCAGCAGTGGGGACTACGAGCAGTACTTC.

V usage is TRBV4-3 and J usage is TRBJ2-3; D possibly uses TRBD1 or TRBD2 (5 bases each). The ends were cut back, 2 bases at V and 1 base at J, with 10 bases in the middle. Germline CDR1 LGHNA, CDR2 YSLEER. This CDR3 region has 15 residues. The CDR3 protein is CASSQPGTGTDTQYF. The CDR3 nucleotides are TGCGCCAGCAGCCAACCTGGGACCGGCACAGATACGCAGTATTTT.

The rearrangement links TRBV30 to TRBJ2-5, with 7 bases fitting TRBD1. Germline V gene data show CDR1 as GTSNPN and CDR2 as SVGIG (reference sequence). This CDR3 has 16 residues. V shed 3 bases and J 0 bases; nucleotides not matched to a gene: 10. CDR3 nucleotides: TGTGCCTGGAGCCGAGTCGGGACAGCCGACCAAGAGACCCAGTACTTC. Its translation: CAWSRVGTADQETQYF.

Only a few counts were recorded for this clone. The chain carries TRBV9 and TRBJ2-7; 11 nucleotides match TRBD2. Germline loops: CDR1 SGDLS, CDR2 YYNGEE. The CDR3 covers 16 residues. V lost 1 base and J lost 0; bases outside the gene matches: 3. The CDR3 DNA is TGTGCCAGCAGCGTATCCGGGACTAGCGGCTCCTACGAGCAGTACTTC. It encodes CASSVSGTSGSYEQYF.

The rearrangement uses TRBV7-3 and TRBJ2-2, with 10 bases fitting TRBD1. CDR1 and CDR2 (germline): SGHTA, FQGTGA. The J segment lost 3 bases and the V segment lost 6 bases, leaving 4 bases of the junction unmatched. CDR3 size: 15 residues. CDR3 coding DNA: TGTGCCAGCAGGGTCGACAGGGGGCACACCGGGGAGCTGTTTTTT. This sequence encodes CASRVDRGHTGELFF.

The chain combines TRBV6-6 with TRBJ2-7; 8 bases are a match to TRBD1. This CDR3 contains 14 residues. In germline, CDR1 is MNHNY, CDR2 SVGAGI (reference sequence). With V trimmed by 7 bases and J by 2 bases, 7 bases remained unmatched. CDR3 in amino acids: CASTPRTGTYEQYF. In DNA form, the CDR3 reads TGTGCCAGCACCCCCCGGACAGGGACCTACGAGCAGTACTTC.

This chain links TRBV6-5 with TRBJ2-5; maybe TRBD2 (5 bases). The ends were cut back, 2 bases at V and 3 bases at J, with 13 bases in the middle. Germline CDR1 and CDR2: MNHEY and SVGAGI. The CDR3 consists of 15 residues. CDR3 region: CASSYGLALEETQYF. In nucleotides, the CDR3 is TGTGCCAGCAGTTACGGGCTAGCCTTGGAAGAGACCCAGTACTTC.

The genes are TRBV10-3 and TRBJ2-2; D not certain. The CDR3 has 13 amino acids. V lost 11 bases, J lost 8 bases, and 18 bases lay in between. In germline, CDR1 is ENHRY, CDR2 SYGVKD. In nucleotides, the CDR3 is TGTGCCTCCGGTGGCACCTTGGGGGGGGAGCTGTTTTTT. Translation gives CASGGTLGGELFF.

The gene calls are TRBV19 and TRBJ1-5, with TRBD1 identical over 10 bases. The CDR3 is made up of 16 amino acids. V was pared by 3 bases and J by 2 bases, with 4 bases of the junction left unmatched. Germline CDR1 is LNHDA and CDR2 is SQIVND (reference sequence). CDR3 DNA sequence: TGTGCCAGTAGTATCAGGACAGGGGGTGGCAATCAGCCCCAGCATTTT. It codes for CASSIRTGGGNQPQHF.

This clone was counted only a few times. The J gene is TRBJ2-1, the V gene TRBV19; 8 bases are a match to TRBD2. Germline CDR1 and CDR2: LNHDA and SQIVND (reference sequence). Trimming cost V 0 bases and J 7 bases; bases outside gene matches: 2. CDR3 size: 14 residues. The CDR3 DNA sequence: TGTGCCAGTAGTATAGAAGCGGGAGAAAATGAGCAGTTCTTC. It specifies CASSIEAGENEQFF.

This chain connects TRBV25-1 to TRBJ1-2, with D hard to call. The CDR3 spans 14 residues. Trimming took off 2 bases at V and 2 bases at J, with 9 bases between the two ends. Germline V gives CDR1 MGHDK, CDR2 SYGVNS. CDR3 in amino acids: CASSESSGNYGYTF. DNA for the CDR3: TGTGCCAGCAGTGAAAGTAGCGGAAACTATGGCTACACCTTC.

The chain joins TRBV28 to TRBJ2-2; D is possibly TRBD2 (6 bases). This CDR3 has 12 amino acids. Germline CDR1 and CDR2: MDHEN and SYDVKM. Deletions cut 6 bases from V and 4 bases from J, with 6 bases between. CDR3 region: CASRGGTGELFF. Here the CDR3 DNA reads TGTGCCAGCAGGGGAGGCACCGGGGAGCTGTTTTTT.

V is TRBV30 and J is TRBJ1-2; D ambiguous. The CDR3 length is 11 residues. V lost 3 bases and J lost 4, with 6 bases in between. The V gene's germline CDR1 is GTSNPN and CDR2 SVGIG (reference sequence). The DNA for the CDR3 is TGTGCCTGGAGGGGAGCCTATGGCTACACCTTC. Translation: CAWRGAYGYTF.

The CDR3 protein is CASSEKWGSYEQYF. The CDR3 nucleotides read TGTGCCAGCAGTGAGAAATGGGGCAGCTACGAGCAGTACTTC. The chain joins TRBV2 to TRBJ2-7; TRBD1 might be the D (5 bases). The V end was cut by 3 bases, the J end by 3 bases, with 12 bases between. The CDR3 has 14 residues. Germline CDR1 reads SNHLY; CDR2 reads FYNNEI.

The chain carries TRBV9 and TRBJ1-1; possibly TRBD1 for D (5 bases). The CDR3 length is 15 residues. V lost 0 bases to trimming and J lost 5 bases, with 14 bases between them. Germline V CDR1 and CDR2: SGDLS, YYNGEE. This CDR3 is CASSVGGGRGTEAFF. CDR3 in DNA: TGTGCCAGCAGCGTAGGTGGTGGTCGGGGGACTGAAGCTTTCTTT. Full variable domain (missing parts from reference TRBV9 and TRBJ1-1): DSGVTQTPKHLITATGQRVTLRCSPRSGDLSVYWYQQSLDQGLQFLIQYYNGEERAKGNILERFSAQQFPDLHSELNLSSLELGDSALYFCASSVGGGRGTEAFFGQGTRLTVV.

This chain uses TRBV25-1 with TRBJ2-4; 11 nucleotides align to TRBD1. Losses at the gene ends were 6 bases for V and 9 bases for J; bases not matched to a gene: 1. CDR1 is MGHDK and CDR2 is SYGVNS in the germline V gene. This CDR3 contains 12 residues. The CDR3 sequence is CASRGTGGIQYF. In DNA, the CDR3 is TGTGCCAGCAGGGGGACAGGGGGCATTCAGTACTTC.

The J gene is TRBJ2-1, the V gene TRBV5-4; D may be TRBD1 (5 bases). Germline V gene lookup returns CDR1 SGHNT and CDR2 YYREEE (reference sequence). The CDR3 runs 15 residues. Deletions cut 4 bases from V and 0 bases from J, with 11 bases between. The CDR3 is CASSPDTGSYNEQFF. DNA for the CDR3: TGTGCCAGCAGCCCGGACACCGGCTCCTACAATGAGCAGTTCTTC.